One sample yielded the 22 T cell receptor beta chains listed below, sequenced in a study of blood T cell repertoires in COVID-19. Repertoires were generated with immunoSEQ multiplex PCR, while TCRdb's copy carries only in-frame clones and drops some. The sample has 250,000 or so clones; under 90% are singletons. The sequenced sample was PBMCs or T cells enriched from blood (not recorded which). These receptors were collected from a man aged 55 to 70 who had recovered from COVID-19.

J is TRBJ1-5 and V is TRBV6-2 or TRBV6-3; D gene unclear. The CDR3 has 15 amino acids. The ends were cut back, 5 bases at V and 2 bases at J, with 13 bases in the middle. The V gene's germline CDR1 is MNHEY and CDR2 SVGEGT. The CDR3 DNA sequence: TGTGCCAGCAGTGCAATACATGGTGGCAATCAGCCCCAGCATTTT. Protein product: CASSAIHGGNQPQHF.

This clone has more than one count but fewer than ten. This chain joins TRBV18 and TRBJ1-1; no firm D call. The germline V and J ends were trimmed by 2 bases and 1 base, with 11 bases remaining between them. The CDR3 has 15 residues. The germline gives CDR1 KGHSH, CDR2 LQKENI. CDR3 sequence: CASSPGGGSNTEAFF. The CDR3 region has the DNA TGTGCCAGCTCACCAGGCGGAGGATCGAACACTGAAGCTTTCTTT.

The CDR3, as DNA: TGTGCCAGTAGTAACCGGACAGGGGTCCATGGCTACACCTTC. It encodes CASSNRTGVHGYTF. This sequence joins TRBV19 and TRBJ1-2; the match to TRBD1 covers 9 bases. V was pared by 4 bases and J by 6 bases, with 6 bases of the junction left unmatched. Per the germline V gene, CDR1 is LNHDA and CDR2 is SQIVND (reference sequence). This CDR3 region has 14 residues.

V gene TRBV4-3 combines with J gene TRBJ2-5, with 7 bases matching TRBD2. Trimming removed 3 bases from V and 1 base from J; junction bases left unmatched: 5. Germline V gene lookup returns CDR1 LGHNA and CDR2 YSLEER. The length of the CDR3 is 15 residues. The CDR3 bases are TGCGCCAGCAGCCAGGGGGGGATCCCCCAAGAGACCCAGTACTTC. Protein product: CASSQGGIPQETQYF.

This chain connects TRBV5-5 to TRBJ1-4; 7 bases agree with TRBD1. The germline gives CDR1 SGHKS, CDR2 YYEKEE (reference sequence). This CDR3 region has 17 residues. The V gene end was trimmed by 3 bases and the J gene end by 4 bases; junction bases not matched to a gene: 12. As DNA, the CDR3 is TGTGCCAGCAGCTCCATGGGTAGGGGGCAGGATAATGAAAAACTGTTTTTT. This encodes CASSSMGRGQDNEKLFF.

The rearrangement uses TRBV18 and TRBJ1-2; D is possibly TRBD1 (5 bases). CDR3 length: 17 residues. V was clipped by 2 bases and J by 2 bases, with 18 bases between them. Germline assignment: CDR1 KGHSH and CDR2 LQKENI. CDR3 in DNA: TGTGCCAGCTCACCAATGGGGCCGCAGGGTTCCAACTATGGCTACACCTTC. It yields the protein CASSPMGPQGSNYGYTF.

A note on this clone: This sample also contains other DNA sequences that code for the same CDR3. V gene TRBV6-2 or TRBV6-3 combines with J gene TRBJ2-2, with TRBD2 identical over 8 bases. The germline V gene encodes CDR1 MNHEY and CDR2 SVGEGT. This CDR3 has 15 residues. J gave up 0 bases and V 5 bases, and 2 bases lay outside the gene matches. In DNA form, the CDR3 reads TGTGCCAGCAGTAGCGGGGGAGCGAACACCGGGGAGCTGTTTTTT. Its protein is CASSSGGANTGELFF.

This rearrangement joins TRBV5-5 to TRBJ1-4; D is perhaps TRBD1 (6 bases). The CDR3 contains 15 residues. The V end lost 0 bases, the J end lost 4 bases, and 10 bases lay between the germline ends. Per the germline V gene, CDR1 is SGHKS and CDR2 is YYEKEE (reference sequence). CDR3 loop: CASSLAQGNNEKLFF. CDR3 nucleotides: TGTGCCAGCAGCTTGGCCCAGGGGAATAATGAAAAACTGTTTTTT.

V and J are TRBV4-1 and TRBJ1-5, with D tentatively TRBD1 (6 bases). The CDR3 sequence is 14 residues long. Germline V gene lookup returns CDR1 MGHRA and CDR2 YSYEKL. With 0 bases removed from V and 5 bases from J, the gap between germline ends came to 8 bases. In DNA form, the CDR3 reads TGCGCCAGCAGCCAAGACAGGGGTCATCAGCCCCAGCATTTT. Protein sequence: CASSQDRGHQPQHF.

The CDR3 spells CASSPDRDSPLHF. Written as DNA, the CDR3 is TGTGCCAGTAGCCCAGACAGGGATTCACCCCTCCACTTT. The V gene is TRBV19, the J gene TRBJ1-6; 7 nucleotides agree with TRBD1. This CDR3 spans 13 amino acids. The V gene end was trimmed by 6 bases and the J gene end by 8 bases; junction bases not matched to a gene: 4. Germline loops: CDR1 LNHDA, CDR2 SQIVND (reference sequence). The full variable domain, rest sourced from reference TRBV19 and TRBJ1-6, is DGGITQSPKYLFRKEGQNVTLSCEQNLNHDAMYWYRQDPGQGLRLIYYSQIVNDFQKGDIAEGYSVSREKKESFPLTVTSAQKNPTAFYLCASSPDRDSPLHFGNGTRLTVT.

In this sample, this clone turned up once. In DNA form, the CDR3 reads TGTGCCTCCAGCCGAGACAGTAACTTGGATCAGCCCCAGCATTTT. Protein sequence: CASSRDSNLDQPQHF. J is TRBJ1-5 and V is TRBV6-5; TRBD1 might be the D (5 bases). Trimming took off 11 bases at V and 5 bases at J, with 22 bases between the two ends. The CDR3 totals 15 residues. Germline V lookup: CDR1 MNHEY, CDR2 SVGAGI.

The chain recombines TRBV19 with TRBJ1-5; the D is unclear. Per the germline V gene, CDR1 is LNHDA and CDR2 is SQIVND (reference sequence). V was clipped by 7 bases and J by 4 bases, with 14 bases between them. The CDR3 has 14 residues. The CDR3 is CASNSRTRNQPQHF. The CDR3 coding sequence is TGTGCCAGTAACAGTCGCACTAGAAATCAGCCCCAGCATTTT. Complete variable domain (other parts from reference TRBV19 and TRBJ1-5): DGGITQSPKYLFRKEGQNVTLSCEQNLNHDAMYWYRQDPGQGLRLIYYSQIVNDFQKGDIAEGYSVSREKKESFPLTVTSAQKNPTAFYLCASNSRTRNQPQHFGDGTRLSIL.

The chain carries TRBV11-2 and TRBJ2-5, with D possibly matching TRBD2 (5 bases). There are 15 residues in the CDR3. Germline loops: CDR1 SGHAT, CDR2 FQNNGV. Trimming took 5 bases from V and 2 from J, leaving 15 bases between them. The CDR3 sequence is CASSPSGVGQETQYF. The CDR3 DNA sequence: TGTGCCAGCAGCCCCTCCGGGGTGGGGCAAGAGACCCAGTACTTC. Supplemented by reference TRBV11-2 and TRBJ2-5, the full variable domain reads EAGVAQSPRYKIIEKRQSVAFWCNPISGHATLYWYQQILGQGPKLLIQFQNNGVVDDSQLPKDRFSAERLKGVDSTLKIQPAKLEDSAVYLCASSPSGVGQETQYFGPGTRLLVL.

The chain uses TRBV7-6 and TRBJ2-5, with D possibly matching TRBD1 (5 bases). The CDR3 is 14 residues long. Trimming left V 5 bases short and J 5 bases short, with 15 bases between. CDR1 and CDR2 from the germline V gene are SGHVS and FNYEAQ. CDR3 sequence reads: CASSKRGRGETQYF. The CDR3 region has the DNA TGTGCCAGCAGCAAAAGGGGTCGTGGGGAGACCCAGTACTTC.

CDR3 DNA: TGTGCCAGCAGCCCTAGGGCAGGGTCTGGCGAGCAGTACTTC. Translated: CASSPRAGSGEQYF. The J gene is TRBJ2-7, the V gene TRBV7-2; D perhaps matches TRBD1 (5 bases). Trimming took 5 bases from V and 6 from J, leaving 17 bases between them. Germline V gives CDR1 SGHTA, CDR2 FQGNSA. The CDR3 has 14 residues.

The chain has TRBV7-2 and TRBJ2-7, with a possible D match to TRBD1 (5 bases). V was shortened by 2 bases and J by 0 bases, with 14 bases between the two germline ends. Germline loops: CDR1 SGHTA, CDR2 FQGNSA. The CDR3 has 16 amino acids. CDR3 in amino acids: CASSLQTAGSSYEQYF. The CDR3 region has the DNA TGTGCCAGCAGCTTACAGACAGCAGGGTCCTCCTACGAGCAGTACTTC.

The genes are TRBV18 and TRBJ2-1, with 12 bases matching TRBD2. Germline V CDR1 and CDR2: KGHSH, LQKENI. The length of the CDR3 is 16 residues. Trimming took 0 bases from V and 10 from J; bases not matched to a gene: 7. The CDR3 DNA sequence: TGTGCCAGCTCACCACCTCCTAGCGGGGGGGCGGGGGAGCAGTTCTTC. Amino acids: CASSPPPSGGAGEQFF.

Notes on this clone: Its ends do not fully match the called genes, so a read error is possible. The chain is built from TRBV7-9 and TRBJ2-7; D unclear. The CDR3 loop spans 12 amino acids. Germline V lookup: CDR1 SEHNR, CDR2 FQNEAQ (reference sequence). CDR3 nucleotide sequence: TGTGCCAGCAGCTTAGATGTGTACGGGCAGTACTTC. Residues: CASSLDVYGQYF.

This chain joins TRBV5-1 and TRBJ2-7, with D perhaps matching TRBD1 (6 bases). Per germline, CDR1 SGHRS and CDR2 YFSETQ. Trimming stripped 6 bases from V and 0 bases from J, with 10 bases between. The CDR3 length is 13 residues. CDR3 sequence (DNA): TGCGCCAGCACCACAGGGAGCTCCTACGAGCAGTACTTC. This gives the protein CASTTGSSYEQYF.

V is TRBV18 and J is TRBJ1-2; TRBD1 might be the D (6 bases). The ends were cut back, 5 bases at V and 4 bases at J, with 17 bases in the middle. The CDR3 consists of 15 residues. Per the germline V gene, CDR1 is KGHSH and CDR2 is LQKENI. The CDR3 reads CASSRGQGRPYGYTF. The CDR3 nucleotides are TGTGCCAGCTCAAGAGGGCAGGGGCGGCCCTATGGCTACACCTTC.

V gene TRBV7-8 combines with J gene TRBJ2-6, with 7 nucleotides matching TRBD1. Per the germline V gene, CDR1 is SGHVS and CDR2 is FQNEAQ. The J segment lost 2 bases and the V segment lost 7 bases, leaving 11 bases of the junction unmatched. The CDR3 runs 17 residues. The CDR3 DNA follows: TGTGCCAGCATCCCGGGACAGAGACGGGCTGGGGCCAACGTCCTGACTTTC. Residues: CASIPGQRRAGANVLTF.

The CDR3 is CASSQGALETQYF. CDR3 in DNA: TGTGCCAGCAGCCAGGGGGCCCTGGAGACCCAGTACTTC. The J gene is TRBJ2-5, the V gene TRBV12-3 or TRBV12-4; TRBD1 agrees at 8 bases. The CDR3 covers 13 residues. With V trimmed by 6 bases and J by 5 bases, 5 bases remained unmatched.